The TCR beta chain under discussion was sequenced for a study of cytomegalovirus exposure and HLA in healthy donors. Study-level background: Earlier sequencing of approximately 200 million T cells yielded fewer than 140 million unique TCR beta sequences. Findings and caveats of the study: Later analysis suggested links between common viral pathogens and several top significant clusters. It was reportedly the case that the classifier diagnosed cytomegalovirus status with high specificity and sensitivity.

60 Vbeta and 13 Jbeta primers were used in PCR. Clones were read by immunoSEQ multiplex PCR, and TCRdb kept only the in-frame ones, dropping some. In the table there are approximately 140,000 clones, roughly 80% of which are singletons. Of note for this clone: Its target is not known.

Germline-derived CDR1 and CDR2 are SGHNT and YYREEE (reference sequence). Trimming pared 0 bases from V and 7 bases from J, leaving 13 bases between. This CDR3 contains 14 residues. Input material: PBMCs. The chain has TRBV5-4 and TRBJ1-2; tentative D call: TRBD1 (6 bases). This sequence was found in a man aged 40-50 years in good health and CMV-seropositive. The CDR3 nucleotides are TGTGCCAGCAGCTTGGAGTTAGTGGGGGCTGGCTACACCTTC. Translated, it gives CASSLELVGAGYTF.